Each of the 8 T cell receptor beta chains below was sequenced from the same sample in a study of CD8 T cells in Susac syndrome. Random-hexamer reverse transcription was applied to roughly 0.5 to 1 ug RNA. TCRdb reprocessed the immunoSEQ multiplex PCR reads via MiXCR and lists one record per CDR3 protein. Among about 140,000 distinct CDR3 sequences listed, roughly 96% were seen once. The source material was CD4+ T cells from PBMCs. These TCRs come from a human donor with multiple sclerosis.

This rearrangement joins TRBV30 to TRBJ1-1; 9 nucleotides line up with TRBD1. Germline CDR1 and CDR2: GTSNPN and SVGIG (reference sequence). V shed 2 bases and J 3 bases; nucleotides not matched to a gene: 1. This CDR3 comprises 13 residues. This CDR3 is CAWSRDRDTEAFF. The CDR3 nucleotides are TGTGCCTGGAGTCGGGACAGGGACACTGAAGCTTTCTTT.

V gene TRBV12-5 combines with J gene TRBJ1-1; D gene unclear. This CDR3 is 15 amino acids long. The germline CDR1 and CDR2 sequences are LGHNT and FRNRAP. Trimming left V 1 base short and J 3 bases short, with 12 bases between. The CDR3 bases are TGTGCTAGTGGTTTGGGCCTGCTGTCGGACACTGAAGCTTTCTTT. Encoded protein: CASGLGLLSDTEAFF. Variable domain in full (rest from reference TRBV12-5 and TRBJ1-1): DARVTQTPRHKVTEMGQEVTMRCQPILGHNTVFWYRQTMMQGLELLAYFRNRAPLDDSGMPKDRFSAEMPDATLATLKIQPSEPRDSAVYFCASGLGLLSDTEAFFGQGTRLTVV.

V gene TRBV30 combines with J gene TRBJ2-7; TRBD1 might be the D (6 bases). The V end lost 8 bases, the J end lost 0 bases, and 11 bases lay between the germline ends. CDR3 size: 12 residues. Germline V gene sequence: CDR1 GTSNPN, CDR2 SVGIG (reference sequence). The CDR3 is CARMTGSYEQYF. DNA for the CDR3: TGTGCCCGAATGACAGGCTCCTACGAGCAGTACTTC.

This chain links TRBV3-1 with TRBJ2-3; TRBD2 matches at 8 bases. This CDR3 is built from 16 residues. Germline CDR1 reads LGHDT; CDR2 reads YNNKEL (reference sequence). V lost 0 bases and J lost 5; bases outside the gene matches: 7. The CDR3 DNA sequence: TGTGCCAGCAGCCAAGATGTCTTGGGACTAGAAGATACGCAGTATTTT. Encoded protein: CASSQDVLGLEDTQYF.

This chain joins TRBV12-3 or TRBV12-4 and TRBJ2-5; a weak D match, TRBD2 (5 bases). Trimming removed 5 bases at V and 5 bases at J, with 12 bases between. The CDR3 has 13 residues. CDR3: CASSAEVPETQYF. The CDR3 DNA reads as TGTGCCAGCAGTGCGGAGGTTCCGGAGACCCAGTACTTC.

The chain joins TRBV29-1 to TRBJ1-1; D uncertain. V was trimmed by 4 bases and J by 1 base, leaving 13 bases between them. Germline lookup yields CDR1 SQVTM and CDR2 ANQGSEA. The CDR3 sequence is 14 residues long. CDR3 sequence (DNA): TGCAGCGTTGCCCCCCCAGGCCAGAACACTGAAGCTTTCTTT. Translated, it gives CSVAPPGQNTEAFF. Full variable domain (outside the CDR3, taken from reference TRBV29-1 and TRBJ1-1): SAVISQKPSRDICQRGTSLTIQCQVDSQVTMMFWYRQQPGQSLTLIATANQGSEATYESGFVIDKFPISRPNLTFSTLTVSNMSPEDSSIYLCSVAPPGQNTEAFFGQGTRLTVV.

The chain couples TRBV9 to TRBJ1-1, with D unresolved. V shed 3 bases and J shed 9 bases, with 15 bases lying between them. CDR3 size: 13 residues. Germline lookup yields CDR1 SGDLS and CDR2 YYNGEE. CDR3 bases: TGTGCCAGCAGCGCGACACGGGCCTACCAAGCTTTCTTT. Translation: CASSATRAYQAFF.

The chain couples TRBV6-1 to TRBJ1-2, with D perhaps TRBD1 (6 bases). CDR1 and CDR2 from the germline V gene are MNHNS and SASEGT. CDR3 length: 15 amino acids. Trimming cost V 2 bases and J 7 bases, with 17 bases left between them. The CDR3 protein is CASSENWGPTGGYTF. The CDR3 DNA sequence: TGTGCCAGCAGTGAAAACTGGGGGCCGACGGGTGGCTACACCTTC.